Listed below are T cell receptor beta chains from one sample, sequenced in a study of OX40 agonist ivuxolimab in advanced cancers. Repertoires were generated with immunoSEQ multiplex PCR, while TCRdb's copy carries only in-frame clones and drops some. The sample has about 76,000 clones; approximately 80% are singletons. The sample consisted of CD4+ or CD8+ T cells sorted from blood, taken in a trial of the OX40 agonist ivuxolimab. The receptors come from an adult with an advanced solid tumor such as melanoma, head and neck, liver or kidney cancer. CDR3s leave out the opening cysteine and the closing phenylalanine or tryptophan. For some rows the clone size is stated as once, few or many, or as a class when expanded; others skip it.

V	J	size	CDR3
TRBV4-3	TRBJ2-3	-	ASSPDGLTDTQY
TRBV5-4	TRBJ2-2	-	ASSLELAANTGELF
TRBV29-1	TRBJ1-1	-	SVGQGGWTEAF
TRBV19	TRBJ2-7	-	ASSNPTGPKYEQY
TRBV5-1	TRBJ1-2	once	ASSLAGTAGNGYT
TRBV29-1	TRBJ2-2	-	SVGFALAGGKGHTGELF
TRBV4-1	TRBJ2-7	-	ASSQDGGSTYEQY
TRBV5-6	TRBJ2-1	-	ASSLVLAGLHEQF
TRBV5-1	TRBJ2-7	-	ASSLEYRTFRREQY
TRBV28	TRBJ2-6	-	ASSSPSESGANVLT
TRBV5-1	TRBJ1-4	-	ASSFRDPLNEKLF
TRBV28	TRBJ2-7	-	ASSSRRLGQLYEQY
TRBV28	TRBJ1-5	few	ASSLGGQGWHQPQH
TRBV30	TRBJ2-3	-	AWSQTTDTQY
TRBV4-3	TRBJ2-3	-	ASSQDTGTDTQY
TRBV4-3	TRBJ2-7	few	ASSQDPGGREQY
TRBV30	TRBJ2-3	-	AWSEGLSTDTQY
TRBV28	TRBJ1-3	once	ASKGGGTLYTIY
TRBV19	TRBJ1-2	-	ASKDPGHYGYT
TRBV19	TRBJ2-7	-	ASSKSGASDEQY
TRBV6-9	TRBJ2-1	-	ASSLGGLYNEQF
TRBV4-3	TRBJ2-7	-	ASSHRSGVPLGEQY
TRBV6-6	TRBJ1-5	-	ASSGGTAYSNQPQH
TRBV28	TRBJ2-4	-	ASQKRGGNIQY
TRBV18	TRBJ2-2	-	ASSPLSSNAYTGELF
TRBV18	TRBJ2-5	-	ASSPDWTLQETQY
TRBV27	TRBJ2-3	once	ARRPGLAGGRADTQY
TRBV7-8	TRBJ1-1	-	ASSFDSVRNTEAF
TRBV2	TRBJ2-2	-	ASSVDRANTGELF
TRBV27	TRBJ1-2	few	ASSGQGYGYT